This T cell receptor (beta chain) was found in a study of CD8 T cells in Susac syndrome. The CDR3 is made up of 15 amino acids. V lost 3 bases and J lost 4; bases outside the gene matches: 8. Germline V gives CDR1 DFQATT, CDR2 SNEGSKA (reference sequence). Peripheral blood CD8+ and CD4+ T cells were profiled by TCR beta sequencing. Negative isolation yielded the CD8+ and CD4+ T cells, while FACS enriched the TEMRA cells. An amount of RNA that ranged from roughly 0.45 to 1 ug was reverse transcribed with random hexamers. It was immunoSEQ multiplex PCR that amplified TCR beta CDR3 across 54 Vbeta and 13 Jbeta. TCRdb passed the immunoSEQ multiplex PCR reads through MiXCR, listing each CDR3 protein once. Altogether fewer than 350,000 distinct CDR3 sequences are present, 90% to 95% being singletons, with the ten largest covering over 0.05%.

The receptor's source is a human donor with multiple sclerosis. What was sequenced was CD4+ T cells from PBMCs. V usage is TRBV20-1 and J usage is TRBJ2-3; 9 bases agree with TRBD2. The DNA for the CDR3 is TGCAGTGCTAGGCATCCTGGCGGGGGGGCAGATACGCAGTATTTT. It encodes CSARHPGGGADTQYF.